A single sample is the source of the 26 T cell receptor beta chains below, sequenced in a study of T-cell reconstitution after alpha-beta-depleted transplantation in children. TCRbeta library preparation incorporated unique molecular identifiers. Each CDR3 protein is one row after TCRdb ran MiXCR on the PCR reads. The sample carries about 580,000 distinct CDR3 sequences, around 27% recorded once. The sequences come from PBMCs, collected before TCRalphabeta/CD19-depleted stem cell transplant. These receptors were obtained from a boy in the first two years of life with Wiskott-Aldrich syndrome, due to receive a stem cell transplant.

The CDR3 sequence is CASSPAYGQGTDTQYF. The CDR3 region has the DNA TGCGCCAGCAGCCCTGCGTATGGACAGGGAACAGATACGCAGTATTTT. This chain links TRBV5-1 with TRBJ2-3; 8 nucleotides line up with TRBD1. Germline loops: CDR1 SGHRS, CDR2 YFSETQ. V gave up 4 bases and J gave up 3 bases; unmatched junction bases: 10. This CDR3 spans 16 amino acids.

This clonotype was seen more than once but under ten times. The chain uses TRBV15 and TRBJ1-5; D is ambiguous. This CDR3 has 12 amino acids. Trimming took 5 bases from V and 3 from J, leaving 5 bases between them. Germline-derived CDR1 and CDR2 are LNHNV and YYDKDF (reference sequence). The CDR3 protein is CATSGYNQPQHF. The CDR3 DNA is TGTGCCACCAGCGGTTACAATCAGCCCCAGCATTTT.

The chain carries TRBV9 and TRBJ2-1; 8 nucleotides align to TRBD2. J was trimmed by 4 bases and V by 0 bases; bases with no gene match: 6. CDR1 SGDLS and CDR2 YYNGEE come from the germline V gene. The CDR3 loop spans 16 amino acids. The CDR3 is CASSVGSGNRYNEQFF. CDR3 bases: TGTGCCAGCAGCGTAGGTAGCGGGAATCGGTACAATGAGCAGTTCTTC.

This clonotype was picked up a small number of times. In nucleotides, the CDR3 is TGTGCCAGCAGTTCTAGCGGAGAATCGTACCAAGAGCAGCAGTACTTC. This codes for CASSSSGESYQEQQYF. This chain joins TRBV12-3 or TRBV12-4 and TRBJ2-5, with 7 bases matching TRBD2. The length of the CDR3 is 16 residues. V shed 4 bases and J 11 bases; nucleotides not matched to a gene: 19.

The chain has TRBV19 and TRBJ2-6, with D uncertain. V was pared by 6 bases and J by 4 bases, with 22 bases between. The V gene's germline CDR1 is LNHDA and CDR2 SQIVND (reference sequence). The CDR3 has 18 residues. CDR3 residues: CASRSLELQGSGANVLTF. The CDR3 nucleotides read TGTGCCAGTAGGTCCTTGGAGCTCCAAGGGTCCGGGGCCAACGTCCTGACTTTC. The whole variable domain, filled in from reference TRBV19 and TRBJ2-6, reads DGGITQSPKYLFRKEGQNVTLSCEQNLNHDAMYWYRQDPGQGLRLIYYSQIVNDFQKGDIAEGYSVSREKKESFPLTVTSAQKNPTAFYLCASRSLELQGSGANVLTFGAGSRLTVL.

J is TRBJ2-1 and V is TRBV10-2, with D possibly being TRBD1 or TRBD2 (5 bases each). In germline, CDR1 is WSHSY, CDR2 SAAADI. V was cut by 3 bases and J by 5 bases, with 14 bases left in between. The CDR3 has 15 residues. The CDR3 bases are TGCGCCAGCAGTGACATTAATGGGGACCACAATGAGCAGTTCTTC. Protein product: CASSDINGDHNEQFF.

This clonotype occurred a few times. The chain couples TRBV2 to TRBJ2-7; D not resolved. V shed 7 bases and J shed 5 bases, with 12 bases lying between them. Per the germline V gene, CDR1 is SNHLY and CDR2 is FYNNEI. The CDR3 contains 12 residues. In DNA form, the CDR3 reads TGTGCCAGCACCCTGTTGAGACACGAGCAGTACTTC. Its protein product is CASTLLRHEQYF.

The chain carries TRBV14 and TRBJ1-1; 10 bases align to TRBD1. With 4 bases clipped from V and 3 bases from J, the junction kept 8 bases outside the gene matches. CDR1 is SGHDN, CDR2 FVKESK, per germline. The CDR3 is made up of 16 amino acids. The CDR3 loop is CASSPRDRGSYTEAFF. The CDR3 DNA reads as TGTGCCAGCAGCCCCCGGGACAGGGGAAGTTACACTGAAGCTTTCTTT.

This clonotype came up once. This chain links TRBV27 with TRBJ2-2; TRBD2 aligns across 10 bases. V was clipped by 5 bases and J by 3 bases; unmatched bases: 15. The length of the CDR3 is 19 residues. CDR1 is MNHEY and CDR2 is SMNVEV in the germline V gene (reference sequence). CDR3 sequence reads: CASSTRGTSELRDTGELFF. The CDR3, as DNA: TGTGCCAGCAGTACACGGGGGACTAGCGAGTTAAGGGACACCGGGGAGCTGTTTTTT.

This chain uses TRBV7-9 with TRBJ2-3; D is unclear. In germline, CDR1 is SEHNR, CDR2 FQNEAQ (reference sequence). The V and J ends lost 5 bases and 0 bases respectively, with 12 bases between them. CDR3 length: 15 residues. The chain's CDR3 is CASSQNWISTDTQYF. Written as DNA, the CDR3 is TGTGCCAGCAGCCAGAACTGGATTAGCACAGATACGCAGTATTTT.

This clonotype has just a few counts. This chain connects TRBV4-2 to TRBJ2-4; D remains unclear. This CDR3 has 16 residues. V was shortened by 0 bases and J by 2 bases, with 11 bases between the two germline ends. Germline V CDR1 and CDR2: LGHNA, YNFKEQ. The CDR3 region is CASSQDGMGTKNIQYF. The CDR3 nucleotides are TGTGCCAGCAGCCAAGACGGCATGGGGACCAAAAACATTCAGTACTTC.

V is TRBV27 and J is TRBJ2-5, with D unclear. This CDR3 has 12 amino acids. The germline V gene encodes CDR1 MNHEY and CDR2 SMNVEV (reference sequence). Between the trimmed V and J ends, which lost 7 bases and 5 bases, there was a span of 11 bases. The CDR3 protein is CASIGPGETQYF. The CDR3, as DNA: TGTGCCAGCATTGGCCCTGGGGAGACCCAGTACTTC.

The rearrangement uses TRBV2 and TRBJ2-1; no reliable D call. Trimming took 1 base from V and 10 from J, leaving 8 bases between them. The V gene's germline CDR1 is SNHLY and CDR2 FYNNEI. The length of the CDR3 is 12 residues. CDR3 in DNA: TGTGCCAGCAGTGAAGGGTGGGTCGAGCAGTTCTTC. Protein: CASSEGWVEQFF.

Only a few counts were recorded for this clonotype. CDR3 sequence reads: CASSRRPGGNTEAFF. As DNA, the CDR3 is TGCGCCAGCAGCCGGAGACCGGGGGGGAACACTGAAGCTTTCTTT. V is TRBV5-1 and J is TRBJ1-1; D perhaps matches TRBD1 (5 bases). The germline V and J ends were trimmed by 4 bases and 1 base, with 14 bases remaining between them. Germline CDR1 reads SGHRS; CDR2 reads YFSETQ. This CDR3 region has 15 residues.

The chain employs TRBV5-1 and TRBJ2-1; 8 bases are shared with TRBD2. Looked up from germline, CDR1 is SGHRS and CDR2 is YFSETQ. Trimming removed 4 bases from V and 6 bases from J; junction bases left unmatched: 9. The CDR3 is 15 residues long. The CDR3 bases are TGCGCCAGCAGCCCGTTTATAGCGGGGATCAATGAGCAGTTCTTC. This sequence encodes CASSPFIAGINEQFF.

This clonotype was observed a handful of times. The V and J genes are TRBV2 and TRBJ2-2; D unclear. Germline loops: CDR1 SNHLY, CDR2 FYNNEI. CDR3 length: 14 amino acids. V was clipped by 7 bases and J by 4 bases, with 13 bases between them. The CDR3 DNA sequence: TGTGCCAGCAAGCCGTCACCTCTCACCGGGGAGCTGTTTTTT. Translation gives CASKPSPLTGELFF. The full variable domain, in which reference TRBV2 and TRBJ2-2 provide the parts outside the CDR3, is EPEVTQTPSHQVTQMGQEVILRCVPISNHLYFYWYRQILGQKVEFLVSFYNNEISEKSEIFDDQFSVERPDGSNFTLKIRSTKLEDSAMYFCASKPSPLTGELFFGEGSRLTVL.

This chain joins TRBV11-2 and TRBJ1-1; no clear D gene. The CDR3 is made up of 13 amino acids. Per germline, CDR1 SGHAT and CDR2 FQNNGV. Trimming took off 2 bases at V and 5 bases at J, with 9 bases between the two ends. The CDR3 loop is CASSLYLGTEAFF. The CDR3 DNA is TGTGCCAGCAGCTTATATCTGGGGACTGAAGCTTTCTTT.

This chain joins TRBV19 and TRBJ2-1, with TRBD2 identical over 7 bases. Germline V gene sequence: CDR1 LNHDA, CDR2 SQIVND (reference sequence). Trimming cost V 3 bases and J 4 bases; bases outside gene matches: 12. CDR3 length: 17 residues. The CDR3 here is CASSIQKGTTVYNEQFF. CDR3 DNA: TGTGCCAGTAGTATTCAAAAGGGGACTACCGTATACAATGAGCAGTTCTTC.

In its sample, this clonotype was seen a few times. The chain has TRBV11-2 and TRBJ1-6; D call uncertain. The CDR3 has 18 amino acids. From germline, CDR1 is SGHAT and CDR2 FQNNGV. Trimming removed 3 bases from V and 7 bases from J, with 22 bases in between. The CDR3 DNA reads TGTGCCAGCAGCTTCCGGGCACGGTTGGCAGGAGGAAATTCACCCCTCCACTTT. Translating it yields CASSFRARLAGGNSPLHF.

Written as DNA, the CDR3 is TGTGCCAGCAGGCCCGGGGACAGGGATGGCGTTGAGCAGTTCTTC. Translated: CASRPGDRDGVEQFF. The chain links TRBV28 to TRBJ2-1; 9 bases map to TRBD1. CDR1 and CDR2 from the germline V gene are MDHEN and SYDVKM. Unmatched junction bases numbered 12, after V lost 6 bases and J lost 9 bases. This CDR3 has 15 residues.

V and J are TRBV5-1 and TRBJ2-5; D perhaps matches TRBD1 (6 bases). V gave up 0 bases and J gave up 2 bases, with 11 bases separating them. Per germline, CDR1 SGHRS and CDR2 YFSETQ. CDR3 length: 15 residues. DNA for the CDR3: TGCGCCAGCAGCTTGGACCCCAGGGGTCAAGAGACCCAGTACTTC. It yields the protein CASSLDPRGQETQYF.

The chain couples TRBV7-8 to TRBJ2-1; TRBD2 matches at 13 bases. CDR3 length equals 16 residues. The junction had 4 bases not matched to a gene; V was cut back by 4 bases and J by 4 bases. CDR1 and CDR2 (germline): SGHVS, FQNEAQ. The CDR3 sequence: CASSWTSGSLYNEQFF. In nucleotides, the CDR3 is TGTGCCAGCAGCTGGACTAGCGGGAGTTTGTACAATGAGCAGTTCTTC.

The rearrangement joins TRBV27 to TRBJ1-6; weak D call: TRBD1 (5 bases). The V end lost 3 bases, the J end lost 8 bases, and 8 bases lay between the germline ends. This CDR3 has 13 residues. Germline V gives CDR1 MNHEY, CDR2 SMNVEV (reference sequence). Here the CDR3 DNA reads TGTGCCAGCAGTTTCCGACAGCATTCACCCCTCCACTTT. This sequence encodes CASSFRQHSPLHF.

The V and J genes are TRBV5-1 and TRBJ1-6; D gene ambiguous. The germline gives CDR1 SGHRS, CDR2 YFSETQ. Deletions cut 4 bases from V and 5 bases from J, with 19 bases between. The CDR3 contains 17 residues. The CDR3 spells CASSPWTHGVDNSPLHF. As DNA, the CDR3 is TGCGCCAGCAGCCCCTGGACCCACGGAGTGGATAATTCACCCCTCCACTTT.

The chain links TRBV28 to TRBJ2-2; 11 bases line up with TRBD2. The CDR3 extends over 18 amino acids. The germline gives CDR1 MDHEN, CDR2 SYDVKM. Losses at the gene ends were 6 bases for V and 0 bases for J; bases not matched to a gene: 9. CDR3 amino acids: CASRLPGLAAANTGELFF. CDR3 bases: TGTGCCAGCAGACTACCGGGACTAGCGGCCGCGAACACCGGGGAGCTGTTTTTT.

The chain joins TRBV20-1 to TRBJ2-5; D might be TRBD2 (6 bases). This CDR3 comprises 14 residues. V lost 3 bases and J 1 base, leaving 12 bases between the germline ends. Germline assignment: CDR1 DFQATT and CDR2 SNEGSKA (reference sequence). CDR3 coding DNA: TGCAGTGCTAGGGTTTCGACTAGCCAAGAGACCCAGTACTTC. Protein sequence: CSARVSTSQETQYF.